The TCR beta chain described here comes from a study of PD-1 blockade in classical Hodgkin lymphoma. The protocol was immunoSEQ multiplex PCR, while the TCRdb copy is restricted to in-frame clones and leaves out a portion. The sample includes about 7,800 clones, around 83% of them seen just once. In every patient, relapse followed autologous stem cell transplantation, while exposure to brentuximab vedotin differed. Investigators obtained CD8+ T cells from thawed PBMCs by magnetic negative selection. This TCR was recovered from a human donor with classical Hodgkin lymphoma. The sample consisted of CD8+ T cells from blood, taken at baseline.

CDR3 region: CASSLVVGTGQYF. The CDR3 DNA follows: TGTGCCAGCAGTTTAGTTGTTGGGACGGGGCAGTACTTC. The rearrangement links TRBV27 to TRBJ2-7; perhaps D is TRBD1 or TRBD2 (5 bases each). The CDR3 is made up of 13 amino acids. CDR1 is MNHEY, CDR2 SMNVEV, per germline (reference sequence). Between the trimmed V and J ends, which lost 2 bases and 9 bases, there was a span of 14 bases.